A selection of T cell receptor beta chains follows, all from one sample in a study of shared clonotypes between healthy human individuals. Profiled with immunoSEQ multiplex PCR; TCRdb holds only in-frame clones, not every one. The sample holds some 2.1 million clones; 90% to 95% are singletons and the top ten take 0.1% to 0.15%. The specimen was naive CD4+ T cells sorted from blood. These TCRs come from a man aged 18 to 30 in good health. Each CDR3 is given with its conserved first and last residue.

J gene: TRBJ1-2
V gene: TRBV6-5
CDR3 protein: CASRGVGGLRGYTF

J gene: TRBJ2-1
V gene: TRBV6-1
CDR3 protein: CASRALGGGYNEQFF

J gene: TRBJ1-1
V gene: TRBV18
CDR3 protein: CASSPRRMNTEAFF

J gene: TRBJ2-7
V gene: TRBV4-3
CDR3 protein: CASSQTRGAQYEQYF

J gene: TRBJ2-7
V gene: TRBV29-1
CDR3 protein: CSVAGGGAPQPYEQYF

J gene: TRBJ1-3
V gene: TRBV7-2
CDR3 protein: CASSLGTAGNTIYF

J gene: TRBJ2-3
V gene: TRBV5-1
CDR3 protein: CASSLGDTQYF

J gene: TRBJ1-3
V gene: TRBV28
CDR3 protein: CASSFPGQTTGNTIYF

J gene: TRBJ1-6
V gene: TRBV27
CDR3 protein: CASSLSRLGNSPLHF

J gene: TRBJ2-5
V gene: TRBV12-5
CDR3 protein: CASGFGEQETQYF

J gene: TRBJ1-1
V gene: TRBV7-8
CDR3 protein: CASSFDRDLEAFF

J gene: TRBJ1-5
V gene: TRBV6-6
CDR3 protein: CASSSRDSLNQPQHF

J gene: TRBJ2-5
V gene: TRBV18
CDR3 protein: CASSPPGQPQETQYF

J gene: TRBJ1-1
V gene: TRBV2
CDR3 protein: CASSTLGAHTEAFF

J gene: TRBJ2-3
V gene: TRBV11-3
CDR3 protein: CASSLGPTDTQYF

J gene: TRBJ1-1
V gene: TRBV5-1
CDR3 protein: CASSEAGVEAFF

J gene: TRBJ1-2
V gene: TRBV5-1
CDR3 protein: CASSNGETSYGYTF

J gene: TRBJ2-3
V gene: TRBV6-1
CDR3 protein: CASRPNVDTQYF

J gene: TRBJ2-5
V gene: TRBV6-1
CDR3 protein: CASSVWAGGVLAGETQYF

J gene: TRBJ2-3
V gene: TRBV6-4
CDR3 protein: CASATSGGRTDTQYF

J gene: TRBJ2-5
V gene: TRBV28
CDR3 protein: CASSPGTTQETQYF

J gene: TRBJ1-2
V gene: TRBV4-3
CDR3 protein: CASSRQQGLYGYTF

J gene: TRBJ1-1
V gene: TRBV6-5
CDR3 protein: CASSDPMGSEAFF

J gene: TRBJ1-6
V gene: TRBV7-9
CDR3 protein: CASSSDRENSPLHF

J gene: TRBJ2-2
V gene: TRBV5-6
CDR3 protein: CASSSRLGELFF

J gene: TRBJ1-1
V gene: TRBV4-3
CDR3 protein: CASSQAGRGSVTEAFF

J gene: TRBJ2-3
V gene: TRBV2
CDR3 protein: CASTREERDTQYF

J gene: TRBJ2-7
V gene: TRBV19
CDR3 protein: CASSSRMGEQYF

J gene: TRBJ2-7
V gene: TRBV15
CDR3 protein: CATSRGISGRANKAYEQYF

J gene: TRBJ1-2
V gene: TRBV6-5
CDR3 protein: CASSYSQGLYGYTF

J gene: TRBJ2-1
V gene: TRBV7-2
CDR3 protein: CASSPQVGLRNEQFF

J gene: TRBJ2-7
V gene: TRBV5-1
CDR3 protein: CASSEDSRLRQYF

J gene: TRBJ2-2
V gene: TRBV18
CDR3 protein: CASSPQSVTGELFF

J gene: TRBJ2-3
V gene: TRBV6-5
CDR3 protein: CASSYVGGSTDTQYF

J gene: TRBJ2-7
V gene: TRBV4-3
CDR3 protein: CASSQDLLAGYEQYF

J gene: TRBJ1-1
V gene: TRBV6-1
CDR3 protein: CASTPTGSVAFF

J gene: TRBJ2-5
V gene: TRBV29-1
CDR3 protein: CSASGTGDPKTQYF

J gene: TRBJ2-7
V gene: TRBV7-2
CDR3 protein: CASSQDRGSYEQYF

J gene: TRBJ2-1
V gene: TRBV5-4
CDR3 protein: CASSLVAGYNEQFF

J gene: TRBJ1-2
V gene: TRBV28
CDR3 protein: CASRLTDYTNYGYTF

J gene: TRBJ2-3
V gene: TRBV7-9
CDR3 protein: CASSFSGISTDTQYF

J gene: TRBJ2-7
V gene: TRBV11-2
CDR3 protein: CASSLSRNEQYF

J gene: TRBJ1-5
V gene: TRBV27
CDR3 protein: CASSPGTGDRPPQHF

J gene: TRBJ2-7
V gene: TRBV20-1
CDR3 protein: CSARVPPEQYF

J gene: TRBJ2-3
V gene: TRBV11-2
CDR3 protein: CASSLGAGRGDTQYF